This TCR beta chain was captured in a study of CD8+ T cells in alopecia areata. Across the whole study: Twice daily, treated patients received 5 to 10 mg of oral tofacitinib.

Overall study findings and caveats: Under tofacitinib, numerous expanded lesional clonotypes remained detectable in scalp and blood. Tofacitinib yielded significantly lower scalp clonality and fewer expanded CD8+ clones among the top 100.

Treatment indicated: oral pan-JAK inhibitor, 5-10 mg twice daily. Those with alopecia areata gave lesional scalp punch biopsies and peripheral blood. Extracted RNA was reverse transcribed, and the resulting cDNA served as sequencing template. This table comes from immunoSEQ multiplex PCR, and its TCRdb copy is limited to in-frame clones, with some not included. Of fewer than 250,000 clones in the sample, 60% to 70% were seen once. Trimming removed 3 bases from V and 5 bases from J, with 14 bases in between. Per the germline V gene, CDR1 is SQVTM and CDR2 is ANQGSEA. This CDR3 has 14 amino acids. This clone occurred a few times. Its specificity is unknown.

The sequencing here drew on CD4+ T cells sorted from blood, taken at week 4, from a patient treated with tofacitinib. The chain joins TRBV29-1 to TRBJ2-4; D may be TRBD1 (6 bases). The TCR was taken from a human donor with alopecia areata. The CDR3: CSVEMGDKENIQYF. The DNA of the CDR3 is TGCAGCGTTGAGATGGGGGACAAAGAAAACATTCAGTACTTC.